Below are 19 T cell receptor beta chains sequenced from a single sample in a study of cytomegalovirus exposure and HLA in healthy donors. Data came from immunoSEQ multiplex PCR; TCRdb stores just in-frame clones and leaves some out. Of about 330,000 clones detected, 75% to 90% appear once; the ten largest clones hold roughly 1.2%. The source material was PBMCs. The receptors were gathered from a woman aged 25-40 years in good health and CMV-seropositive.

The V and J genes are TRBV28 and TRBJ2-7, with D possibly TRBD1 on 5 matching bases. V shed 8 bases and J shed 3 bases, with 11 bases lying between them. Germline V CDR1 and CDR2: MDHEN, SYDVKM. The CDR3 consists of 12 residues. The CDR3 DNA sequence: TGTGCCAGCGGGGCAGTTTACTACGAGCAGTACTTC. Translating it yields CASGAVYYEQYF.

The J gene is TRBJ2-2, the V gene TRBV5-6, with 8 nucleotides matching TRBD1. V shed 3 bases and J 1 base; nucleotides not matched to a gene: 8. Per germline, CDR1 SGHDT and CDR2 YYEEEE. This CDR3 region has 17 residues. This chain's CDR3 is CASSYYQGALNTGELFF. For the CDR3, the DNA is TGTGCCAGCAGCTATTACCAGGGGGCGTTGAACACCGGGGAGCTGTTTTTT.

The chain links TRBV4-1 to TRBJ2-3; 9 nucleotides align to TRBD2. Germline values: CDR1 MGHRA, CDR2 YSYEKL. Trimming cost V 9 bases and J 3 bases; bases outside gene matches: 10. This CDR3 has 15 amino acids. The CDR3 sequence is CASAFQTSGTDTQYF. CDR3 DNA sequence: TGCGCCAGTGCTTTCCAGACTAGCGGAACAGATACGCAGTATTTT.

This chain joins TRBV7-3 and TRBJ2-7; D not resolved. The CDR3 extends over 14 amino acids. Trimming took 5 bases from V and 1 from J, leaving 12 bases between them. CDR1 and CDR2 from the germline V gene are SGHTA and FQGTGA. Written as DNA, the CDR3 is TGTGCCAGCAGCCACGGGCCTTCATCCTACGAGCAGTACTTC. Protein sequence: CASSHGPSSYEQYF.

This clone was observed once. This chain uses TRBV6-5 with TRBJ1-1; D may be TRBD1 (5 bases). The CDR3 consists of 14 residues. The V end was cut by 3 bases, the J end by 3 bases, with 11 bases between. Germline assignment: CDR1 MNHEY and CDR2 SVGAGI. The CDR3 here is CASSYQLGDTEAFF. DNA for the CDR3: TGTGCCAGCAGTTATCAACTAGGGGACACTGAAGCTTTCTTT.

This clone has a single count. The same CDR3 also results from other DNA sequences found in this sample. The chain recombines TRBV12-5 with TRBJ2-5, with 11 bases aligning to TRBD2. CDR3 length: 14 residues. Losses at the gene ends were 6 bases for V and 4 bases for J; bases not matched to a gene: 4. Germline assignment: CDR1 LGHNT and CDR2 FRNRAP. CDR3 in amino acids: CASGPGTSGETQYF. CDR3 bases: TGTGCTAGTGGACCAGGGACTAGCGGAGAGACCCAGTACTTC.

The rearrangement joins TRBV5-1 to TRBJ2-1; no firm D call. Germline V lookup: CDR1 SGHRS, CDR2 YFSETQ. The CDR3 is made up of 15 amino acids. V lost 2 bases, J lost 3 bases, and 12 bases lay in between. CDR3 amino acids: CASSFGGVIYNEQFF. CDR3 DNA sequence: TGCGCCAGCAGCTTTGGCGGAGTCATCTACAATGAGCAGTTCTTC.

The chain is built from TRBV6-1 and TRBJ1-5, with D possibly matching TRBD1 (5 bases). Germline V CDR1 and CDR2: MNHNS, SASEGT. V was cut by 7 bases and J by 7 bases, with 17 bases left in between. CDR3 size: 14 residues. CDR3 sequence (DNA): TGTGCCAGCACAATTGTAGGGACTGGGCAGCCCCAGCATTTT. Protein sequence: CASTIVGTGQPQHF.

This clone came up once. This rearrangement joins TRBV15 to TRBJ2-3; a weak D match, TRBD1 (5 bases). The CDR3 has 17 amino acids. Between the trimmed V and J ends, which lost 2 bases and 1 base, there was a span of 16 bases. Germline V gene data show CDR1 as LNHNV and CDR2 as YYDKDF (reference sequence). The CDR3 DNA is TGTGCCACCAGCAGATACCTTGGGGCCCTTGGCACAGATACGCAGTATTTT. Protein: CATSRYLGALGTDTQYF.

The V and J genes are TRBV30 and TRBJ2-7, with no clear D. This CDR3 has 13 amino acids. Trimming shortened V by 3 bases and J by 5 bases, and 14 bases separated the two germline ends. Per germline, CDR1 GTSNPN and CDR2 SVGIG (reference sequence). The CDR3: CAWSRIPVHEQYF. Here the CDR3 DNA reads TGTGCCTGGAGCCGTATCCCGGTTCACGAGCAGTACTTC.

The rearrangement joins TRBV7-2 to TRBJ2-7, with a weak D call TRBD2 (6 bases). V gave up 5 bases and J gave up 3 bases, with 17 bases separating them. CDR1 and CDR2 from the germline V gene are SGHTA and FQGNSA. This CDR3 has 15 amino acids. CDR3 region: CASSAGGTLNYEQYF. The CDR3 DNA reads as TGTGCCAGCAGCGCAGGCGGGACCCTTAACTACGAGCAGTACTTC.

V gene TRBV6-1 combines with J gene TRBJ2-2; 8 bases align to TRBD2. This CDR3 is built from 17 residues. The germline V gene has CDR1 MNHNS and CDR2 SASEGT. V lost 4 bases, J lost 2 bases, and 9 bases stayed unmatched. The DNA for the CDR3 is TGTGCCAGCAGTGCTATCGGGAGGGGTGTAAACACCGGGGAGCTGTTTTTT. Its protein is CASSAIGRGVNTGELFF.

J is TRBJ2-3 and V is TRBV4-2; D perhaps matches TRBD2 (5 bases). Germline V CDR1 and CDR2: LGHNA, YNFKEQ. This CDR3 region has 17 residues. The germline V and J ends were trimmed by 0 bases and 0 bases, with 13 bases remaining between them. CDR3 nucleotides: TGTGCCAGCAGCCAAGATGGGGAGCGGTGGAGCACAGATACGCAGTATTTT. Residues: CASSQDGERWSTDTQYF.

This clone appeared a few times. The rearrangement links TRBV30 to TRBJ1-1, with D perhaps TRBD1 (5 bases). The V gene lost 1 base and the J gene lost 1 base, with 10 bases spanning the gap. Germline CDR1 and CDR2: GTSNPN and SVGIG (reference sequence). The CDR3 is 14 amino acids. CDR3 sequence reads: CAWSEGIQNTEAFF. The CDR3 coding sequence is TGTGCCTGGAGTGAGGGGATCCAGAACACTGAAGCTTTCTTT. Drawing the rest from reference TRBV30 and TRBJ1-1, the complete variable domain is SQTIHQWPATLVQPVGSPLSLECTVEGTSNPNLYWYRQAAGRGLQLLFYSVGIGQISSEVPQNLSASRPQDRQFILSSKKLLLSDSGFYLCAWSEGIQNTEAFFGQGTRLTVV.

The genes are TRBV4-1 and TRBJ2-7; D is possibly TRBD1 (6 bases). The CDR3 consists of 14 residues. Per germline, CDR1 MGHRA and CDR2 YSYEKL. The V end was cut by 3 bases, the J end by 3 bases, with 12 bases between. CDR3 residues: CASSQGTSVYEQYF. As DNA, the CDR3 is TGCGCCAGCAGCCAGGGGACAAGCGTCTACGAGCAGTACTTC.

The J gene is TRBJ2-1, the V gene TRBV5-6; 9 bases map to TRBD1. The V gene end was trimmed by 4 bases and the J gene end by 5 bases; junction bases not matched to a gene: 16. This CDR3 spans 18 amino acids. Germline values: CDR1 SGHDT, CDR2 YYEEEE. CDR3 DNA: TGTGCCAGCAGCACGGGACAGGGAGGGAGGTCAAGAAACAATGAGCAGTTCTTC. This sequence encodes CASSTGQGGRSRNNEQFF.

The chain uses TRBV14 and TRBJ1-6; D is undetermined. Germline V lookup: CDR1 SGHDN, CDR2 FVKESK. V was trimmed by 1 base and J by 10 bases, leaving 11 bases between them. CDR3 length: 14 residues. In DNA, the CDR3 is TGTGCCAGCAGCCAAGTGCAAGGAGAATCACCCCTCCACTTT. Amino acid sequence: CASSQVQGESPLHF.

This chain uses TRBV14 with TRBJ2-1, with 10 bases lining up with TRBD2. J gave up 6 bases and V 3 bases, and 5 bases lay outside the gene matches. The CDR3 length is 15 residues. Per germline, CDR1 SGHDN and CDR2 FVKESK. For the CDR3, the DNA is TGTGCCAGCAGCCAGCTAGCGGGAGTTAGCAATGAGCAGTTCTTC. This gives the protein CASSQLAGVSNEQFF.

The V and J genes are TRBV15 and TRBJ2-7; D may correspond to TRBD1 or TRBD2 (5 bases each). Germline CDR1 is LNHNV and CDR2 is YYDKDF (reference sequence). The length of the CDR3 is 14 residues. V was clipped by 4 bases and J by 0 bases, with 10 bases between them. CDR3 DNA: TGTGCCACCAGCATTGGGACGGACTCCTACGAGCAGTACTTC. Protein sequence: CATSIGTDSYEQYF.